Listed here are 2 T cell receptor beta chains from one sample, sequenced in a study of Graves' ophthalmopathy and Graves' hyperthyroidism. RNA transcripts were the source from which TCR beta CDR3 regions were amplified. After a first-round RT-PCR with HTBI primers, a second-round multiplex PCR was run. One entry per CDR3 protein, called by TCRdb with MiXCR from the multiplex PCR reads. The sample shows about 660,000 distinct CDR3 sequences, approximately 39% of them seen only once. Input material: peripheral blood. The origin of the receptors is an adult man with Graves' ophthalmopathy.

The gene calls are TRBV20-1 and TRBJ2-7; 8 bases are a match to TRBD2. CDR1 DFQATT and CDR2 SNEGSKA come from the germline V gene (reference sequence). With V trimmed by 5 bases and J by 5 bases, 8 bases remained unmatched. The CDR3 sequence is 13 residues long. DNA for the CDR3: TGCAGTGCTGGACTAGCAGGAGGCGACGAGCAGTACTTC. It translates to CSAGLAGGDEQYF.

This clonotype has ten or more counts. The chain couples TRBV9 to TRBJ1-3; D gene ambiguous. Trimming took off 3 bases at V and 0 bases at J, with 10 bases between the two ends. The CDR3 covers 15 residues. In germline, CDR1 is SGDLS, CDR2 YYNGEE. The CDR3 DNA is TGTGCCAGCAGCGCAGAGGCCCACTCTGGAAACACCATATATTTT. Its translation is CASSAEAHSGNTIYF.